These T cell receptor beta chains were read from a single sample in a study of neurological immune-mediated disorders. TCRdb passed the 5' RACE reads through MiXCR, listing each CDR3 protein once. The sample lists about 76,000 distinct CDR3 sequences, about a sixth seen once, with roughly 15% in the top ten. The specimen sequenced was PBMCs. Every receptor here comes from a woman in her thirties or forties in good health. Each CDR3 is given with its conserved first and last residue. Each record gives: D gene, V gene, clone size, J gene, CDR3 protein, CDR3 DNA. A D gene is named only where the DNA matches it firmly. Clone size is not always given. Where it is, it says once, few, many or a class for expanded clones.

D: NA
V: TRBV6-4
size: many
J: TRBJ2-1
CDR3: CASSDSIGNDEQFF
DNA: TGTGCCAGCAGTGACTCGATAGGCAACGATGAGCAGTTCTTC

D: NA
V: TRBV6-5
size: many
J: TRBJ1-2
CDR3: CASSGGVRGYTF
DNA: TGTGCCAGCAGTGGCGGGGTTCGTGGCTACACCTTC

D: TRBD2
V: TRBV7-3
size: many
J: TRBJ2-5
CDR3: CASSLTSGGAETQYF
DNA: TGTGCCAGCAGCTTAACTAGCGGGGGGGCGGAGACCCAGTACTTC

D: TRBD2
V: TRBV12-3/TRBV12-4
size: NA
J: TRBJ2-2
CDR3: CASDSGLASSGELFF
DNA: TGTGCCAGCGACTCGGGACTAGCGTCATCCGGGGAGCTGTTTTTT

D: NA
V: TRBV2
size: many
J: TRBJ2-2
CDR3: CASRNPGELFF
DNA: TGTGCCAGCAGAAATCCCGGGGAGCTGTTTTTT

D: NA
V: TRBV7-2
size: many
J: TRBJ1-2
CDR3: CASSSGAIGYTF
DNA: TGTGCCAGCAGCTCGGGCGCAATCGGCTACACCTTC

D: NA
V: TRBV27
size: many
J: TRBJ2-1
CDR3: CASSLTGSYNEQFF
DNA: TGTGCCAGCAGTTTGACAGGCTCCTACAATGAGCAGTTCTTC

D: NA
V: TRBV7-2
size: many
J: TRBJ2-5
CDR3: CASSLVMEETQYF
DNA: TGTGCCAGCAGCTTAGTCATGGAAGAGACCCAGTACTTC

D: TRBD2
V: TRBV3-1
size: many
J: TRBJ2-3
CDR3: CASSQDLAGGPTDTQYF
DNA: TGTGCCAGCAGCCAAGATTTAGCGGGGGGACCCACAGATACGCAGTATTTT

D: TRBD1
V: TRBV20-1
size: many
J: TRBJ2-5
CDR3: CSASRGQDAETQYF
DNA: TGCAGTGCTAGCCGGGGACAGGACGCTGAGACCCAGTACTTC

D: NA
V: TRBV5-1
size: NA
J: TRBJ2-7
CDR3: CASSSVYIVASGEQYF
DNA: TGCGCCAGCAGCTCGGTTTATATCGTCGCCTCGGGGGAGCAGTACTTC

D: TRBD1
V: TRBV6-2/TRBV6-3
size: many
J: TRBJ2-3
CDR3: CASSWDRGPSDTQYF
DNA: TGTGCCAGCAGTTGGGACAGGGGCCCGTCAGATACGCAGTATTTT

D: TRBD2
V: TRBV9
size: NA
J: TRBJ2-3
CDR3: CASSLEFSGVRKDTQYF
DNA: TGTGCCAGCAGCCTTGAATTTAGCGGGGTGAGGAAAGATACGCAGTATTTT

D: NA
V: TRBV6-2/TRBV6-3
size: NA
J: TRBJ2-1
CDR3: CASSSRSYNEKFF
DNA: TGTGCCAGCAGTTCGAGATCCTACAATGAGAAGTTCTTC

D: NA
V: TRBV12-2
size: NA
J: TRBJ1-2
CDR3: CASRSGGDEYDYGYTF
DNA: TGTGCAAGTCGCTCCGGGGGGGACGAATATGACTATGGCTACACCTTC

D: NA
V: TRBV7-2
size: many
J: TRBJ1-1
CDR3: CASSFRDGYTEAFF
DNA: TGTGCCAGCAGCTTCAGGGACGGGTACACTGAAGCTTTCTTT

D: TRBD1
V: TRBV5-1
size: many
J: TRBJ2-2
CDR3: CASSPPTGMTGELFF
DNA: TGCGCCAGCAGCCCCCCGACAGGGATGACCGGGGAGCTGTTTTTT

D: TRBD2
V: TRBV5-1
size: NA
J: TRBJ2-1
CDR3: CASSLLSQAGGPPGYEQFF
DNA: TGCGCCAGCAGCTTGCTATCGCAGGCGGGAGGGCCGCCGGGCTATGAGCAGTTCTTC

D: TRBD1
V: TRBV5-1
size: many
J: TRBJ1-1
CDR3: CASSSLQGLNTEAFF
DNA: TGCGCCAGCAGCTCGCTACAGGGGCTCAACACTGAAGCTTTCTTT

D: NA
V: TRBV6-6
size: many
J: TRBJ1-2
CDR3: CATSLLPRGEGYGYTF
DNA: TGTGCCACCTCATTACTCCCCCGGGGAGAGGGCTATGGCTACACCTTC

D: NA
V: TRBV28
size: NA
J: TRBJ1-2
CDR3: CASSPGPYGYTF
DNA: TGTGCCAGCAGCCCTGGGCCCTATGGCTACACCTTC

D: NA
V: TRBV12-3/TRBV12-4
size: NA
J: TRBJ2-1
CDR3: CASAAGNPYNEQFF
DNA: TGTGCCAGCGCGGCTGGGAACCCCTACAATGAGCAGTTCTTC

D: NA
V: TRBV6-2/TRBV6-3
size: many
J: TRBJ1-5
CDR3: CASRQAGGSNQPQHF
DNA: TGTGCCAGCAGGCAGGCGGGGGGTAGCAATCAGCCCCAGCATTTT

D: NA
V: TRBV30
size: many
J: TRBJ1-2
CDR3: CAWTQAGNLGYGYTF
DNA: TGTGCCTGGACCCAGGCAGGGAATCTCGGGTATGGCTACACCTTC

D: NA
V: TRBV19
size: many
J: TRBJ1-2
CDR3: CASSINSYYGYTF
DNA: TGTGCCAGTAGTATAAACAGCTACTATGGCTACACCTTC

D: NA
V: TRBV20-1
size: many
J: TRBJ2-2
CDR3: CSAEGGDTGELFF
DNA: TGCAGTGCAGAGGGGGGGGACACCGGGGAGCTGTTTTTT

D: NA
V: TRBV4-3
size: many
J: TRBJ2-1
CDR3: CASSQGGSSYNEQFF
DNA: TGCGCCAGCAGCCAAGGGGGGAGCTCCTACAATGAGCAGTTCTTC

D: TRBD1
V: TRBV2
size: NA
J: TRBJ1-1
CDR3: CASNGQGRTEDFF
DNA: TGTGCCAGCAATGGACAGGGTAGGACTGAAGATTTCTTT